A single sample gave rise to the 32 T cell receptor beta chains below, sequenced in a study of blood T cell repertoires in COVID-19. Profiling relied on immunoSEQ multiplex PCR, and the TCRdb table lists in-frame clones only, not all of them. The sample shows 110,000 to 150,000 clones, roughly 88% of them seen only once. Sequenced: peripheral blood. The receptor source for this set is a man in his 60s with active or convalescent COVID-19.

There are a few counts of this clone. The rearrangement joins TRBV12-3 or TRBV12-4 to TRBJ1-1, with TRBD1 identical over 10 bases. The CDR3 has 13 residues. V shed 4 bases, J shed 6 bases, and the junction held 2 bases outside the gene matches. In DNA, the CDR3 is TGTGCCAGCAGTTGGACAGGGGGATCTGAAGCTTTCTTT. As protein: CASSWTGGSEAFF.

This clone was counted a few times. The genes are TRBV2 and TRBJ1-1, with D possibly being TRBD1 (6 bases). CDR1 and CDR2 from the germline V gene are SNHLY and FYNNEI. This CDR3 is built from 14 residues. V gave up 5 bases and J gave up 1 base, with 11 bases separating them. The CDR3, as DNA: TGTGCCAGCAGTAACAGGGTGGCGAACACTGAAGCTTTCTTT. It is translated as CASSNRVANTEAFF.

CDR3 protein: CASSYRPGQRTNYNQPQHF. The CDR3 region has the DNA TGTGCCAGCAGTTACCGACCGGGACAGCGAACTAACTACAATCAGCCCCAGCATTTT. The chain carries TRBV6-2 or TRBV6-3 and TRBJ1-5, with TRBD1 identical over 7 bases. The CDR3 has 19 residues. V gave up 2 bases and J gave up 3 bases; unmatched junction bases: 16. Per the germline V gene, CDR1 is MNHEY and CDR2 is SVGEGT.

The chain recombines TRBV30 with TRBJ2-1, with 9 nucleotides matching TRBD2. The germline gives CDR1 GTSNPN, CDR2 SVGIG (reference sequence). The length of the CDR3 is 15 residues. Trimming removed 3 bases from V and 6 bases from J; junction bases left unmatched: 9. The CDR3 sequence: CAWRVYGTSSNEQFF. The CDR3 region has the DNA TGTGCCTGGAGAGTTTATGGGACTAGCTCCAATGAGCAGTTCTTC.

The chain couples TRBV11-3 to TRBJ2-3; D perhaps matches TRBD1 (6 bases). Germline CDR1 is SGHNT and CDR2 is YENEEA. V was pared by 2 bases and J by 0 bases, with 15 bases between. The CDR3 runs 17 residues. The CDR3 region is CASSLLQRGTSTDTQYF. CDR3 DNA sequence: TGTGCCAGCAGCTTATTGCAGAGGGGGACGAGCACAGATACGCAGTATTTT.

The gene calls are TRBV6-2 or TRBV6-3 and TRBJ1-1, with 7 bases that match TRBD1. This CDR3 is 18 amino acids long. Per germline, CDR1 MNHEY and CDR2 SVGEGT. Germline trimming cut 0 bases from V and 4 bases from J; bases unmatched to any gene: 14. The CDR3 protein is CASSYSNRGFPPATEAFF. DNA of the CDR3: TGTGCCAGCAGTTACTCGAACAGGGGTTTCCCCCCTGCCACTGAAGCTTTCTTT.

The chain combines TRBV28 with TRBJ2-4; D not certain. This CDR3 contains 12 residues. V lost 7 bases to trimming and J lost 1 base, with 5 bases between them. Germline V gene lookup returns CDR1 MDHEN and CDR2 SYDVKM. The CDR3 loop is CASTQAKNIQYF. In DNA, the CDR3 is TGTGCCAGCACCCAGGCCAAAAACATTCAGTACTTC.

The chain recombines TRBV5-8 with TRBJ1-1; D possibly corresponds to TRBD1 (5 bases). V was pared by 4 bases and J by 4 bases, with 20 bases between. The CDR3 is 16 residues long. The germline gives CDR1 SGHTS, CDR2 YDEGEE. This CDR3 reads CASSRFLGRAATEAFF. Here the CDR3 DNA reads TGTGCCAGCAGCCGATTTTTGGGCAGGGCGGCCACTGAAGCTTTCTTT. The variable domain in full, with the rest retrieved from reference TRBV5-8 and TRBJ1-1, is EAGVTQSPTHLIKTRGQQATLRCSPISGHTSVYWYQQALGLGLQFLLWYDEGEERNRGNFPPRFSGRQFPNYSSELNVNALELEDSALYLCASSRFLGRAATEAFFGQGTRLTVV.

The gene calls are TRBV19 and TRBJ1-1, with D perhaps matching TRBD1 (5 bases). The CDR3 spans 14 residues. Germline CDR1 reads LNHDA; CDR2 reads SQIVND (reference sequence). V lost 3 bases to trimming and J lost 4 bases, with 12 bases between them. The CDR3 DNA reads TGTGCCAGTAGTATTTCGTCAGGGCTCACTGAAGCTTTCTTT. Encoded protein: CASSISSGLTEAFF.

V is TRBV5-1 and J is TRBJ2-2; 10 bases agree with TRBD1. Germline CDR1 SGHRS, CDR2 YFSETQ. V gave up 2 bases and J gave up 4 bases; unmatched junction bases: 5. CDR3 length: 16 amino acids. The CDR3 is CASSLYRTGGTGELFF. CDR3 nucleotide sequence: TGCGCCAGCAGCTTATACCGGACAGGGGGCACCGGGGAGCTGTTTTTT.

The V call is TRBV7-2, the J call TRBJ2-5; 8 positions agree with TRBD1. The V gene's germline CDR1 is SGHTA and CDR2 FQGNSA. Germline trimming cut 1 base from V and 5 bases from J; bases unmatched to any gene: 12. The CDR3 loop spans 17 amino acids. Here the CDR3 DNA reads TGTGCCAGCAGCTTAGGGGCCGGGCAGGGGGCGCGGGAGACCCAGTACTTC. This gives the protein CASSLGAGQGARETQYF.

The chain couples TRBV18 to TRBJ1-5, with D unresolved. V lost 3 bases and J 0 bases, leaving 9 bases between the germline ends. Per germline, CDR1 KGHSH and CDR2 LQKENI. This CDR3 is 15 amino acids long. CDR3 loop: CASSPRENSNQPQHF. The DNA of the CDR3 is TGTGCCAGCTCACCGAGGGAGAATAGCAATCAGCCCCAGCATTTT. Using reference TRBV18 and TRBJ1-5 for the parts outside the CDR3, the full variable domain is NAGVMQNPRHLVRRRGQEARLRCSPMKGHSHVYWYRQLPEEGLKFMVYLQKENIIDESGMPKERFSAEFPKEGPSILRIQQVVRGDSAAYFCASSPRENSNQPQHFGDGTRLSIL.

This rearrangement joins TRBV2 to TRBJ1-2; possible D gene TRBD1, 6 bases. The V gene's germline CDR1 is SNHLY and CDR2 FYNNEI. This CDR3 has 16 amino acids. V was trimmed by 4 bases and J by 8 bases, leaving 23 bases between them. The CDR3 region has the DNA TGTGCCAGCAGTGCAAACCCAACAGGGAGGGTTTTCGGCTACACCTTC. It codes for CASSANPTGRVFGYTF.

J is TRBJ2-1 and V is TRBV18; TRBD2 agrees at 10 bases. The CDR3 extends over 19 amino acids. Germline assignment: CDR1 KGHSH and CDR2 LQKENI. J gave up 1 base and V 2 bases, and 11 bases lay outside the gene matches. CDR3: CASSPGVLAGFRSYNEQFF. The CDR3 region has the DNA TGTGCCAGCTCACCAGGGGTACTAGCGGGATTTCGATCCTACAATGAGCAGTTCTTC.

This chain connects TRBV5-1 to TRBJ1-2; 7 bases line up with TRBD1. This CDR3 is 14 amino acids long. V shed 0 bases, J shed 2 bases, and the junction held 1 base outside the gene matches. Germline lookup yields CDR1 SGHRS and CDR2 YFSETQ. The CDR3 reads CASSLGQGNYGYTF. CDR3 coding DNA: TGCGCCAGCAGCTTGGGACAGGGAAACTATGGCTACACCTTC.

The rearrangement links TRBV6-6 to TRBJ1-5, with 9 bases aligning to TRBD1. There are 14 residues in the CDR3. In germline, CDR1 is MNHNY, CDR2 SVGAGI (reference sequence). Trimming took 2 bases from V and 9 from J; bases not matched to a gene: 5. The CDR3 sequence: CASSYNPDRGPQHF. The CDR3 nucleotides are TGTGCCAGCAGTTACAACCCGGACAGGGGGCCCCAGCATTTT.

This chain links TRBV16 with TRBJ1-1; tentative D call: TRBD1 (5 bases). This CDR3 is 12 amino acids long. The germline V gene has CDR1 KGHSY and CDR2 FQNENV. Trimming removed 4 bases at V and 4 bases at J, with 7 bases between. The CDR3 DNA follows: TGTGCCAGCAGCCGGGGGGGCACTGAAGCTTTCTTT. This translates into CASSRGGTEAFF.

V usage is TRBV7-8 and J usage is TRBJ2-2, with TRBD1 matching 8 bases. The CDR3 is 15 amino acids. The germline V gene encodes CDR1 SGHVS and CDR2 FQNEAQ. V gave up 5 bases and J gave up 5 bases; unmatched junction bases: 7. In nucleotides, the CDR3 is TGTGCCAGCAGCCAAGGACAGGGAGGAACCGGGGAGCTGTTTTTT. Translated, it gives CASSQGQGGTGELFF.

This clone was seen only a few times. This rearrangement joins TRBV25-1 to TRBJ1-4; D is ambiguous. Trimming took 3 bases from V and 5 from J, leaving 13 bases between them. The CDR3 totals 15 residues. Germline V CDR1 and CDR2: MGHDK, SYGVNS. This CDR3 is CASSDPSGWNEKLFF. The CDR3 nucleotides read TGTGCCAGCAGTGACCCCTCGGGGTGGAATGAAAAACTGTTTTTT.

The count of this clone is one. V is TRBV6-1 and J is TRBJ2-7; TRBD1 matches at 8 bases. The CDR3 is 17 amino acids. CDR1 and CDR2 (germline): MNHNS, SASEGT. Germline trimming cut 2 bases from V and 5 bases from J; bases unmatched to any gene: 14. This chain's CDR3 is CASSEPVSGQGTNEQYV. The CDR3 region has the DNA TGTGCCAGCAGTGAACCTGTATCCGGACAGGGAACCAACGAGCAGTACGTC.

CDR3: CASSLEAGTSNYNEQFF. The CDR3 DNA is TGTGCCAGCAGCTTAGAAGCCGGGACTAGCAATTACAATGAGCAGTTCTTC. The chain has TRBV7-8 and TRBJ2-1, with 9 bases matching TRBD2. From germline, CDR1 is SGHVS and CDR2 FQNEAQ. The CDR3 spans 17 residues. V lost 1 base and J lost 4; bases outside the gene matches: 8.

The CDR3 sequence is CASSVEGSGGTYEQYF. The CDR3 DNA sequence: TGTGCCAGCAGCGTAGAGGGTAGCGGGGGAACCTACGAGCAGTACTTC. This sequence joins TRBV9 and TRBJ2-7; TRBD2 matches at 9 bases. The V gene's germline CDR1 is SGDLS and CDR2 YYNGEE. The CDR3 is made up of 16 amino acids. V shed 0 bases, J shed 2 bases, and the junction held 6 bases outside the gene matches.

CDR3 nucleotides: TGCAGTGCCCCGTACAACCAACGGCAGTACTTC. Protein product: CSAPYNQRQYF. The chain is built from TRBV20-1 and TRBJ2-7, with unresolved D. Germline V CDR1 and CDR2: DFQATT, SNEGSKA (reference sequence). CDR3 length equals 11 residues. Between the trimmed V and J ends, which lost 6 bases and 9 bases, there was a span of 15 bases.

The CDR3 reads CASQAGGGANTGELFF. For the CDR3, the DNA is TGTGCCAGCCAGGCAGGCGGGGGCGCGAACACCGGGGAGCTGTTTTTT. This sequence joins TRBV25-1 and TRBJ2-2; a possible D gene is TRBD2 (7 bases). Germline CDR1 MGHDK, CDR2 SYGVNS. The CDR3 extends over 16 amino acids. With 8 bases removed from V and 0 bases from J, the gap between germline ends came to 16 bases. The entire variable domain, with the rest obtained from reference TRBV25-1 and TRBJ2-2, is as follows: EADIYQTPRYLVIGTGKKITLECSQTMGHDKMYWYQQDPGMELHLIHYSYGVNSTEKGDLSSESTVSRIRTEHFPLTLESARPSHTSQYLCASQAGGGANTGELFFGEGSRLTVL.

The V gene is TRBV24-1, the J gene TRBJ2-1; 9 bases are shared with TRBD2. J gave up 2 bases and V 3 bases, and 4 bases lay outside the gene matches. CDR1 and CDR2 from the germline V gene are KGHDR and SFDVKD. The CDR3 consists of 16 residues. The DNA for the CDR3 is TGTGCCACCAGTGATCCTATAGCGGGAGCCTACAATGAGCAGTTCTTC. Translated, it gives CATSDPIAGAYNEQFF.

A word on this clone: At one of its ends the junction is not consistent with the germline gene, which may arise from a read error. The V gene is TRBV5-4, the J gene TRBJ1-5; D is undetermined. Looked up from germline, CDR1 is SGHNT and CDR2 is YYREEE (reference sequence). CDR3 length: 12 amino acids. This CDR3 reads CANSWRHQPQHF. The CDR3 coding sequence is TGTGCCAACAGCTGGCGGCATCAGCCCCAGCATTTT. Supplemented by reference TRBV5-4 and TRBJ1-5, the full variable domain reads ETGVTQSPTHLIKTRGQQVTLRCSSQSGHNTVSWYQQALGQGPQFIFQYYREEENGRGNFPPRFSGLQFPNYSSELNVNALELDDSALYLCANSWRHQPQHFGDGTRLSIL.

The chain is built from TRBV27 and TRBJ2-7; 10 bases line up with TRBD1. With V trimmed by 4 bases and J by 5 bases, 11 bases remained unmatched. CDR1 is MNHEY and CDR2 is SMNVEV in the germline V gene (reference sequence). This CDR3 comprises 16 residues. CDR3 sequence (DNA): TGTGCCAGCAGTTCCCCCCTCGACAGGGGGCCTCACGAGCAGTACTTC. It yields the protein CASSSPLDRGPHEQYF.

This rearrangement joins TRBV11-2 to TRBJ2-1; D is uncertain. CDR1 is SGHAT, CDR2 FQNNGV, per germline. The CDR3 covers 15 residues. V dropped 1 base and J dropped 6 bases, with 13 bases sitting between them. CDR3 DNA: TGTGCCAGCAGCTTAGGAGACCCGACTCCCAATGAGCAGTTCTTC. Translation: CASSLGDPTPNEQFF.

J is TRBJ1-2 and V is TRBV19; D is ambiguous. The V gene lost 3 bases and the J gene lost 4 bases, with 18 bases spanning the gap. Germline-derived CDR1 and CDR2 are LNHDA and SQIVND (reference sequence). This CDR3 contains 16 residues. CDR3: CASSMAVWGAAYGYTF. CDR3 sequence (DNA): TGTGCCAGTAGTATGGCAGTGTGGGGAGCGGCCTATGGCTACACCTTC.

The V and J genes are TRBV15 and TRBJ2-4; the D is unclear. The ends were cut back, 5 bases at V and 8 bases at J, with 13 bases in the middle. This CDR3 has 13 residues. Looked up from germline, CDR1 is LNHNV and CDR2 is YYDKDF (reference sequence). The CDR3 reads CATSPHLRDIQYF. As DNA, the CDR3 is TGTGCCACCAGCCCCCACCTTCGGGACATTCAGTACTTC.

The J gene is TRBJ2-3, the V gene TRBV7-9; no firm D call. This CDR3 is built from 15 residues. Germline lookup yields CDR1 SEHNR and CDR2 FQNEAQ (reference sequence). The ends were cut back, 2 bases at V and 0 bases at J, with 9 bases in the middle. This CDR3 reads CASSLSTVSTDTQYF. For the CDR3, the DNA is TGTGCCAGCAGCTTAAGTACGGTCAGCACAGATACGCAGTATTTT. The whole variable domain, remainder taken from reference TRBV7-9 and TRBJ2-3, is DTGVSQNPRHKITKRGQNVTFRCDPISEHNRLYWYRQTLGQGPEFLTYFQNEAQLEKSRLLSDRFSAERPKGSFSTLEIQRTEQGDSAMYLCASSLSTVSTDTQYFGPGTRLTVL.

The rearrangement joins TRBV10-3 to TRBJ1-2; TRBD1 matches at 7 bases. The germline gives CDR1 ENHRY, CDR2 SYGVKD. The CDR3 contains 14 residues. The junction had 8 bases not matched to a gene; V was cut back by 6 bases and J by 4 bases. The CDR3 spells CAIRRTDRVYGYTF. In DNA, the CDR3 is TGTGCCATCAGGAGGACAGACAGGGTCTATGGCTACACCTTC.